This section outlines one T cell receptor (beta chain) sequence together with its context. This entry belongs to a study of spatial heterogeneity in lung cancer. Time point specified: sample taken at primary tumor resection. Untreated early-stage non-small cell lung cancer patients, about 70 in total, were the donors. A distinct unique molecular identifier was carried by each TCR cDNA molecule. Each CDR3 protein is one row after TCRdb ran MiXCR on the 5' RACE reads. The sample consists of 2,500 to 3,500 distinct CDR3 sequences, roughly 7% of them appearing once. Here the sequenced sample was normal lung tissue next to the tumor, taken at surgery. The receptor comes from a male donor with early-stage non-small cell lung cancer.

CDR3 sequence reads: CATSDRLRQEEGNEQFF. The DNA of the CDR3 is TGTGCCACCAGTGATAGGCTTCGACAGGAGGAGGGAAATGAGCAGTTCTTC. The chain has TRBV24-1 and TRBJ2-1; either TRBD1 or TRBD2 may supply D (6 bases each). V lost 3 bases to trimming and J lost 7 bases, with 21 bases between them. The germline CDR1 and CDR2 sequences are KGHDR and SFDVKD. This CDR3 spans 17 amino acids.